This TCR beta chain comes out of a study of blood T cell repertoires in COVID-19. As for the study in general: Researchers got acute and convalescent COVID-19 samples from the United States, Italy and Spain. Sources were T cells, B-cell-depleted T cells, or PBMCs; the material itself was cDNA or gDNA.

Original data processing: Amplifying reference gene primers gave estimates of nucleated cell counts. Measured with immunoSEQ multiplex PCR; TCRdb has only the in-frame clones, and not every one. V and J calls and clone size are as listed in that table; D and trimming were resolved from the DNA. The sample shows about 40,000 clones, 89% of them seen only once. The germline CDR1 and CDR2 sequences are SGHDT and YYEEEE. V lost 4 bases, J lost 4 bases, and 13 bases stayed unmatched. CDR3 length equals 19 residues. The chain carries TRBV5-6 and TRBJ2-1, with 14 bases identical to TRBD2. The sample consisted of peripheral blood. The origin of this receptor is a man over 45 with active COVID-19. CDR3 in amino acids: CASSPGLAGAGPRYNEQFF. The DNA for the CDR3 is TGTGCCAGCAGCCCGGGACTAGCGGGGGCGGGGCCGAGATACAATGAGCAGTTCTTC. Combining the CDR3 with reference TRBV5-6 and TRBJ2-1 gives the whole variable domain DAGVTQSPTHLIKTRGQQVTLRCSPKSGHDTVSWYQQALGQGPQFIFQYYEEEERQRGNFPDRFSGHQFPNYSSELNVNALLLGDSALYLCASSPGLAGAGPRYNEQFFGPGTRLTVL.